This T cell receptor (beta chain) was sequenced in a study of shared clonotypes between healthy human individuals. About the research overall: Researchers assigned three CD4 naive, three CD4 memory, two CD8 naive and one CD8 memory plate to each donor.

Points from the study as a whole: The sampled material consisted only of blood, and tissue repertoires are likely to differ.

Germline values: CDR1 MNHEY, CDR2 SMNVEV (reference sequence). The CDR3 sequence is 14 residues long. V was clipped by 8 bases and J by 6 bases, with 17 bases between them. In this sample, this clone turned up once. The antigen remains unidentified. Genomic DNA from each subset was divided evenly over several immunoSEQ plates. Per the original methods: ImmunoSEQ gave junction-only sequences without quality scores, so filtering differed. Repertoires were generated with immunoSEQ multiplex PCR, while TCRdb's copy carries only in-frame clones and drops some. D and trimming come from the DNA, and the V and J calls and clone size come from that table. Of about 660,000 clones in the sample, approximately 79% are singletons; the top ten hold approximately 1.6%.

This receptor was obtained from a woman aged 30 to 39 in good health. The chain combines TRBV27 with TRBJ2-1, with a tentative D call TRBD1 (6 bases). The specimen sequenced was memory CD4+ T cells sorted from blood. The subset denotes: CD45RA-negative fraction. For the CDR3, the DNA is TGTGCCAGCTCCTACACCGGGACAAGCAATGAGCAGTTCTTC. It encodes CASSYTGTSNEQFF.